The entry below describes one T cell receptor beta chain. The table came from immunoSEQ multiplex PCR; TCRdb's copy has only in-frame clones and leaves some out. The sample holds 170,000 or so clones, around 94% seen once. The data belong to a study of control samples from healthy donors and cancer patients. Per germline, CDR1 MDHEN and CDR2 SYDVKM. The CDR3 covers 13 residues. V shed 3 bases, J shed 5 bases, and the junction held 4 bases outside the gene matches. The chain employs TRBV28 and TRBJ2-7; 7 bases match TRBD2. The source material was blood. This receptor was obtained from a woman aged 18-29 years in good health. This CDR3 is CASSFGAGDEQYF. The CDR3 nucleotides are TGTGCCAGCAGTTTTGGGGCGGGAGACGAGCAGTACTTC.